The 4 T cell receptor beta chains listed next were all sequenced from one sample in a study of cytomegalovirus exposure and HLA in healthy donors. PCR was performed using 60 Vbeta and 13 Jbeta primers. Repertoires were generated with immunoSEQ multiplex PCR, while TCRdb's copy carries only in-frame clones and drops some. The profile covers roughly 120,000 clones, with less than 85% appearing a single time and 2% to 3% taken by the ten largest. The specimen was PBMCs. These receptors were taken from a man younger than 45 in good health and CMV-seronegative.

The V and J genes are TRBV5-1 and TRBJ2-1; 12 bases align to TRBD1. CDR1 and CDR2 (germline): SGHRS, YFSETQ. J was trimmed by 8 bases and V by 4 bases; bases with no gene match: 22. The CDR3 runs 20 residues. The CDR3 here is CASSLRDRGPGLGPRDEQFF. For the CDR3, the DNA is TGCGCCAGCAGCCTCCGGGACAGGGGGCCTGGACTAGGGCCACGAGATGAGCAGTTCTTC.

This clone came up a few times. The CDR3 reads CASSTSSQVAYGYTF. In DNA form, the CDR3 reads TGTGCCAGCAGTACATCAAGCCAGGTGGCCTATGGCTACACCTTC. This chain connects TRBV6-5 to TRBJ1-2; no clear D. The CDR3 is 15 residues long. V lost 5 bases and J lost 4, with 17 bases in between. Germline V gives CDR1 MNHEY, CDR2 SVGAGI.

The rearrangement uses TRBV4-1 and TRBJ1-2; 7 bases fit TRBD1. CDR1 and CDR2 from the germline V gene are MGHRA and YSYEKL. J lost 4 bases, V lost 1 base, and 9 bases had no gene match. CDR3 length: 16 residues. The CDR3 here is CASSQARDSWTYGYTF. The CDR3 region has the DNA TGCGCCAGCAGCCAAGCCCGGGACAGTTGGACCTATGGCTACACCTTC.

There are a few counts of this clone. The chain employs TRBV5-4 and TRBJ2-7, with TRBD2 matching over 9 bases. The germline gives CDR1 SGHNT, CDR2 YYREEE (reference sequence). The ends lost 0 bases at V and 1 base at J; junction bases unmatched: 2. This CDR3 comprises 15 residues. The CDR3 DNA sequence: TGTGCCAGCAGCTTGGGTGCGGGAGGGTCCTACGAGCAGTACTTC. Protein: CASSLGAGGSYEQYF.